One and the same sample provided the 30 T cell receptor beta chains below, sequenced in a study of cytomegalovirus exposure and HLA in healthy donors. The PCR ran on 60 Vbeta and 13 Jbeta primers. Only in-frame clones appear in the TCRdb table, and some are missing; sequencing was by immunoSEQ multiplex PCR. There are roughly 180,000 clones in the sample; around 80% occur only once, and about 1.9% lies in the top ten. The sample taken for sequencing was PBMCs. The receptors originated from a woman under 40 in good health and CMV-seronegative.

Only a few counts were recorded for this clone. As DNA, the CDR3 is TGTGCCAGCAGCTTTAAGGGGTATGGCTACACCTTC. It codes for CASSFKGYGYTF. The chain joins TRBV5-6 to TRBJ1-2; a weak D match, TRBD1 (5 bases). V lost 2 bases and J lost 5, with 7 bases in between. This CDR3 spans 12 amino acids. The germline V gene encodes CDR1 SGHDT and CDR2 YYEEEE. Full variable domain (outside the CDR3, taken from reference TRBV5-6 and TRBJ1-2): DAGVTQSPTHLIKTRGQQVTLRCSPKSGHDTVSWYQQALGQGPQFIFQYYEEEERQRGNFPDRFSGHQFPNYSSELNVNALLLGDSALYLCASSFKGYGYTFGSGTRLTVV.

The rearrangement uses TRBV4-1 and TRBJ1-2; 7 bases are a match to TRBD1. The CDR3 length is 18 residues. Trimming removed 1 base from V and 3 bases from J; junction bases left unmatched: 14. Germline CDR1 and CDR2: MGHRA and YSYEKL. The DNA for the CDR3 is TGCGCCAGCAGCCAAGTTTGGCGACAGGGCGCTGGCGACTATGGCTACACCTTC. Protein product: CASSQVWRQGAGDYGYTF.

This clone came up once. The V call is TRBV25-1, the J call TRBJ1-3, with D hard to call. V was cut by 2 bases and J by 0 bases, with 8 bases left in between. This CDR3 comprises 15 residues. The germline V gene has CDR1 MGHDK and CDR2 SYGVNS. CDR3 amino acids: CASSELGHSGNTIYF. The CDR3, as DNA: TGTGCCAGCAGTGAACTCGGTCACTCTGGAAACACCATATATTTT.

V is TRBV9 and J is TRBJ1-2; 8 nucleotides align to TRBD1. J lost 8 bases, V lost 4 bases, and 4 bases had no gene match. CDR3 length: 12 residues. Germline V gene lookup returns CDR1 SGDLS and CDR2 YYNGEE. CDR3 in amino acids: CASSLQGDGYTF. CDR3 nucleotide sequence: TGTGCCAGCAGCCTACAGGGGGACGGCTACACCTTC.

This clone was detected only a few times. Other nucleotide sequences from this sample produce the same CDR3. This chain joins TRBV2 and TRBJ2-7; 7 bases agree with TRBD1. CDR3 length: 14 amino acids. CDR1 and CDR2 (germline): SNHLY, FYNNEI. V was pared by 2 bases and J by 4 bases, with 5 bases of the junction left unmatched. The CDR3 DNA reads as TGTGCCAGCAGTGAACAGGGGGTCAGTTACGAGCAGTACTTC. The encoded protein is CASSEQGVSYEQYF.

This clone was seen more than once but under ten times. This chain uses TRBV30 with TRBJ1-6, with TRBD1 matching 9 bases. The CDR3 totals 14 residues. Germline values: CDR1 GTSNPN, CDR2 SVGIG (reference sequence). Losses at the gene ends were 4 bases for V and 10 bases for J; bases not matched to a gene: 8. CDR3 region: CAWNSGTGISPLHF. CDR3 coding DNA: TGTGCCTGGAACTCCGGGACAGGGATCTCACCCCTCCACTTT.

This chain uses TRBV27 with TRBJ2-1; a possible D gene is TRBD2 (5 bases). Germline lookup yields CDR1 MNHEY and CDR2 SMNVEV (reference sequence). With 3 bases removed from V and 0 bases from J, the gap between germline ends came to 12 bases. The CDR3 extends over 16 amino acids. CDR3 coding DNA: TGTGCCAGCAGTTTGTCCGGGGTAAGCTCCTACAATGAGCAGTTCTTC. It codes for CASSLSGVSSYNEQFF.

The chain links TRBV6-4 to TRBJ2-3, with 7 bases fitting TRBD2. CDR1 and CDR2 (germline): MRHNA, SNTAGT. V was pared by 2 bases and J by 1 base, with 3 bases of the junction left unmatched. The CDR3 length is 15 residues. The CDR3 loop reads CASSDPAGGTDTQYF. The CDR3 DNA follows: TGTGCCAGCAGTGACCCGGCGGGGGGCACAGATACGCAGTATTTT.

The chain carries TRBV27 and TRBJ1-5; D unresolved. The V and J ends lost 3 bases and 0 bases respectively, with 15 bases between them. The CDR3 sequence is 17 residues long. Germline assignment: CDR1 MNHEY and CDR2 SMNVEV (reference sequence). The CDR3 DNA follows: TGTGCCAGCAGTTTGAGGAACGCCACTTATAGCAATCAGCCCCAGCATTTT. Its protein is CASSLRNATYSNQPQHF.

This clone was recorded a few times. This chain connects TRBV5-1 to TRBJ2-3; the D gene is possibly TRBD1 (6 bases). CDR1 and CDR2 (germline): SGHRS, YFSETQ. CDR3 length: 15 residues. V lost 1 base and J lost 4, with 13 bases in between. The CDR3 loop is CASSLRPGAPDTQYF. The DNA of the CDR3 is TGCGCCAGCAGCTTGAGGCCAGGGGCCCCAGATACGCAGTATTTT.

The V gene is TRBV5-6, the J gene TRBJ1-5; 7 nucleotides align to TRBD1. V was pared by 2 bases and J by 6 bases, with 8 bases of the junction left unmatched. The length of the CDR3 is 15 residues. Germline CDR1 and CDR2: SGHDT and YYEEEE. The CDR3 region has the DNA TGTGCCAGCAGCTTTTCTCAAGGGGGCGGTCAGCCCCAGCATTTT. Translation gives CASSFSQGGGQPQHF.

This rearrangement joins TRBV18 to TRBJ2-1, with TRBD2 identical over 7 bases. The CDR3 consists of 15 residues. V trimming: 1 base; J trimming: 3 bases; junction bases outside the gene matches: 3. Germline V lookup: CDR1 KGHSH, CDR2 LQKENI. This chain's CDR3 is CASSPRGGFYNEQFF. The CDR3 DNA reads TGTGCCAGCTCACCACGGGGGGGGTTCTACAATGAGCAGTTCTTC. Combining the CDR3 with reference TRBV18 and TRBJ2-1 gives the whole variable domain NAGVMQNPRHLVRRRGQEARLRCSPMKGHSHVYWYRQLPEEGLKFMVYLQKENIIDESGMPKERFSAEFPKEGPSILRIQQVVRGDSAAYFCASSPRGGFYNEQFFGPGTRLTVL.

This clone showed up just a few times. The DNA of the CDR3 is TGTGCCAGCAGTGAAGGGGACAGCCGGGCCACTGAAGCTTTCTTT. It encodes CASSEGDSRATEAFF. V is TRBV6-1 and J is TRBJ1-1; 7 bases agree with TRBD1. The germline V gene has CDR1 MNHNS and CDR2 SASEGT. The CDR3 is made up of 15 amino acids. The J segment lost 4 bases and the V segment lost 1 base, leaving 6 bases of the junction unmatched.

This chain uses TRBV15 with TRBJ1-5; D gene ambiguous. V was clipped by 1 base and J by 4 bases, with 11 bases between them. Germline V lookup: CDR1 LNHNV, CDR2 YYDKDF (reference sequence). This CDR3 has 15 residues. The CDR3 DNA reads TGTGCCACCAGCAGAGGGGCAGGTTGGAATCAGCCCCAGCATTTT. It translates to CATSRGAGWNQPQHF.

The rearrangement joins TRBV6-5 to TRBJ1-1; 8 positions agree with TRBD1. V lost 2 bases and J lost 0; bases outside the gene matches: 2. CDR1 and CDR2 (germline): MNHEY, SVGAGI. The CDR3 runs 15 residues. CDR3 residues: CASSYGGQVNTEAFF. CDR3 nucleotide sequence: TGTGCCAGCAGTTACGGGGGACAGGTGAACACTGAAGCTTTCTTT.

The chain carries TRBV9 and TRBJ2-7; possibly TRBD1 for D (5 bases). The CDR3 has 12 amino acids. V lost 3 bases, J lost 3 bases, and 7 bases lay in between. The germline CDR1 and CDR2 sequences are SGDLS and YYNGEE. The CDR3 is CASSGDSYEQYF. The CDR3 DNA reads TGTGCCAGCAGCGGCGACAGCTACGAGCAGTACTTC.

This sequence joins TRBV29-1 and TRBJ1-1, with 12 bases aligning to TRBD1. V shed 6 bases, J shed 5 bases, and the junction held 10 bases outside the gene matches. CDR1 is SQVTM, CDR2 ANQGSEA, per germline. The CDR3 runs 15 residues. The CDR3 loop is CSVGTGGLFATEAFF. In DNA, the CDR3 is TGCAGCGTGGGGACAGGGGGCCTTTTTGCGACTGAAGCTTTCTTT.

The chain links TRBV6-1 to TRBJ2-3; D unresolved. The CDR3 covers 15 residues. The V gene's germline CDR1 is MNHNS and CDR2 SASEGT. The V and J ends lost 1 base and 6 bases respectively, with 14 bases between them. The CDR3, as DNA: TGTGCCAGCAGTGAAGTATCTAGTTTCTCGGATACGCAGTATTTT. Protein sequence: CASSEVSSFSDTQYF.

Remarks on this clone: Other DNA sequences of this sample code for an identical CDR3. The rearrangement joins TRBV6-5 to TRBJ2-7; 7 nucleotides match TRBD1. This CDR3 has 13 amino acids. J lost 3 bases, V lost 5 bases, and 4 bases had no gene match. Germline values: CDR1 MNHEY, CDR2 SVGAGI. The CDR3 protein is CASSQGQLYEQYF. The CDR3 nucleotides read TGTGCCAGCAGTCAGGGACAGCTCTACGAGCAGTACTTC.

The genes are TRBV6-5 and TRBJ1-1; weak D call: TRBD1 (5 bases). The CDR3 sequence is 15 residues long. Germline CDR1 and CDR2: MNHEY and SVGAGI. V was shortened by 1 base and J by 5 bases, with 14 bases between the two germline ends. The CDR3 is CASSYFSTGETEAFF. For the CDR3, the DNA is TGTGCCAGCAGTTACTTCTCTACAGGAGAAACTGAAGCTTTCTTT.

The chain carries TRBV4-1 and TRBJ1-6; possible D gene TRBD1, 5 bases. CDR1 is MGHRA and CDR2 is YSYEKL in the germline V gene. This CDR3 comprises 13 residues. V was cut by 5 bases and J by 8 bases, with 10 bases left in between. CDR3 sequence reads: CASSRGEDSPLHF. The CDR3 DNA reads as TGCGCCAGCAGCAGGGGTGAGGATTCACCCCTCCACTTT.

The chain uses TRBV25-1 and TRBJ2-1; no firm D call. Trimming removed 4 bases at V and 9 bases at J, with 7 bases between. This CDR3 has 11 residues. Germline-derived CDR1 and CDR2 are MGHDK and SYGVNS. DNA of the CDR3: TGTGCCAGCAGTGTCCCCAGTGAGCAGTTCTTC. It codes for CASSVPSEQFF.

This chain joins TRBV10-2 and TRBJ1-1, with 7 bases matching TRBD1. V lost 7 bases and J lost 3; bases outside the gene matches: 8. CDR1 is WSHSY and CDR2 is SAAADI in the germline V gene. This CDR3 spans 14 amino acids. The CDR3 coding sequence is TGCGCCAGCACCCAGGACAGGCCGGACACTGAAGCTTTCTTT. Its translation is CASTQDRPDTEAFF.

The table lists this clone with a count of one. This sequence joins TRBV5-4 and TRBJ2-2, with D possibly matching TRBD1 (5 bases). The CDR3 runs 15 residues. The germline CDR1 and CDR2 sequences are SGHNT and YYREEE (reference sequence). Trimming cost V 2 bases and J 0 bases, with 8 bases left between them. This CDR3 reads CASSFRAPNTGELFF. The CDR3 nucleotides read TGTGCCAGCAGCTTCAGGGCACCGAACACCGGGGAGCTGTTTTTT.

This chain connects TRBV12-5 to TRBJ2-7, with a possible D match to TRBD1 (5 bases). The germline gives CDR1 LGHNT, CDR2 FRNRAP. V was pared by 3 bases and J by 4 bases, with 13 bases between. The CDR3 has 14 residues. DNA of the CDR3: TGTGCTAGTGGTTTTTTGGGGCGCGAGTACGAGCAGTACTTC. Its translation is CASGFLGREYEQYF.

This clone was seen a single time. This chain joins TRBV12-5 and TRBJ2-7, with 8 bases identical to TRBD1. Germline CDR1 LGHNT, CDR2 FRNRAP. This CDR3 has 16 amino acids. Germline trimming cut 2 bases from V and 3 bases from J; bases unmatched to any gene: 9. DNA for the CDR3: TGTGCTAGTGGTTTGATCACACAGGGGGAACGCTACGAGCAGTACTTC. Translation: CASGLITQGERYEQYF.

CDR3 protein: CASSLPMAGTGELFF. In nucleotides, the CDR3 is TGTGCCAGCAGCTTACCCATGGCGGGCACCGGGGAGCTGTTTTTT. The V gene is TRBV7-2, the J gene TRBJ2-2, with D maybe TRBD2 (5 bases). Trimming cost V 2 bases and J 4 bases, with 11 bases left between them. Per the germline V gene, CDR1 is SGHTA and CDR2 is FQGNSA. The CDR3 is made up of 15 amino acids.

The J gene is TRBJ2-3, the V gene TRBV5-1, with 11 bases aligning to TRBD1. Germline CDR1 is SGHRS and CDR2 is YFSETQ. The CDR3 has 16 amino acids. Germline trimming cut 0 bases from V and 5 bases from J; bases unmatched to any gene: 5. CDR3 coding DNA: TGCGCCAGCAGCTTGGGGGACAGGGGGACGGGAGATACGCAGTATTTT. Translated, it gives CASSLGDRGTGDTQYF.

This sequence joins TRBV2 and TRBJ2-5; 7 nucleotides match TRBD2. CDR1 SNHLY and CDR2 FYNNEI come from the germline V gene. The CDR3 spans 16 residues. V trimming: 4 bases; J trimming: 5 bases; junction bases outside the gene matches: 13. The CDR3 DNA reads as TGTGCCAGCAGTGGCCTGGGGGGGTCACCAAGGGAGACCCAGTACTTC. It encodes CASSGLGGSPRETQYF.

The CDR3 region is CSVGGAAGDYEQYF. Here the CDR3 DNA reads TGCAGCGTGGGGGGGGCAGCGGGCGACTACGAGCAGTACTTC. The genes are TRBV29-1 and TRBJ2-7; D may be TRBD2 (7 bases). V lost 6 bases to trimming and J lost 3 bases, with 18 bases between them. The germline V gene has CDR1 SQVTM and CDR2 ANQGSEA. The CDR3 spans 14 residues.